This T cell receptor beta chain is from a study of early T cells in non-severe SARS-CoV-2 infection. Trimming took off 0 bases at V and 9 bases at J, with 9 bases between the two ends. Per germline, CDR1 SGHTA and CDR2 FQGTGA. This CDR3 contains 13 residues. This clonotype was seen a handful of times. TCRdb ran MiXCR on the 5' RACE reads and lists one entry per CDR3 protein. Among tens of thousands of distinct CDR3 sequences listed, roughly 5.7% were seen once. The rearrangement joins TRBV7-3 to TRBJ2-1; the D gene is possibly TRBD2 (6 bases). This sequence originates from an adult who was a healthcare worker with PCR-confirmed SARS-CoV-2 infection or an uninfected control (not recorded which). The specimen was whole blood. CDR3 region: CASSLTLASEQFF. The DNA for the CDR3 is TGTGCCAGCAGCTTAACCCTAGCGAGTGAGCAGTTCTTC.